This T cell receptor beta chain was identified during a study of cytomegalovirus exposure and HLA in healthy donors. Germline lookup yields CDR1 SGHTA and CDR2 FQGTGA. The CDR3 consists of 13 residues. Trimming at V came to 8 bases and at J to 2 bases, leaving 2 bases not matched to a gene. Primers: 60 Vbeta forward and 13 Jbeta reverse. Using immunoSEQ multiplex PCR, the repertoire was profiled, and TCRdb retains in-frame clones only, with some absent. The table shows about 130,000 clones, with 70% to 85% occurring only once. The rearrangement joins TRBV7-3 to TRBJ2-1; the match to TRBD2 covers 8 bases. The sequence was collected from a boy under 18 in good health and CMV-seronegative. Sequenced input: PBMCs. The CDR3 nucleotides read TGTGCCAGCGGGACTAGACCCTACAATGAGCAGTTCTTC. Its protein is CASGTRPYNEQFF.